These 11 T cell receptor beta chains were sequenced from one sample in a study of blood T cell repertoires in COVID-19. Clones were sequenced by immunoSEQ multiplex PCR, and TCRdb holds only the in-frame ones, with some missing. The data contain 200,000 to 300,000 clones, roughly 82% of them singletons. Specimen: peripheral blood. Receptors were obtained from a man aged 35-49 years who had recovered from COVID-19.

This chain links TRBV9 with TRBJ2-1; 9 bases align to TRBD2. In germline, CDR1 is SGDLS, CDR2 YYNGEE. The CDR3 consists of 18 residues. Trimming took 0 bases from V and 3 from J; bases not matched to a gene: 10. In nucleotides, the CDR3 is TGTGCCAGCAGCGTAGAGCGGGGGGCCTTTTTTGTCTACAATGAGCAGTTCTTC. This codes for CASSVERGAFFVYNEQFF. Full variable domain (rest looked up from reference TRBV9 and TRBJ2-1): DSGVTQTPKHLITATGQRVTLRCSPRSGDLSVYWYQQSLDQGLQFLIQYYNGEERAKGNILERFSAQQFPDLHSELNLSSLELGDSALYFCASSVERGAFFVYNEQFFGPGTRLTVL.

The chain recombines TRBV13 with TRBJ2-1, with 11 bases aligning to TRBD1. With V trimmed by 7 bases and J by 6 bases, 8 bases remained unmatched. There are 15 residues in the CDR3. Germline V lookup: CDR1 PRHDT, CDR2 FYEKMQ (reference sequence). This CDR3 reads CASINRDRGANEQFF. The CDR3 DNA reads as TGTGCCAGCATCAACCGGGACAGGGGGGCCAATGAGCAGTTCTTC. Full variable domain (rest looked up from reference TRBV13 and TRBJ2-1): AAGVIQSPRHLIKEKRETATLKCYPIPRHDTVYWYQQGPGQDPQFLISFYEKMQSDKGSIPDRFSAQQFSDYHSELNMSSLELGDSALYFCASINRDRGANEQFFGPGTRLTVL.

CDR3 in amino acids: CASSPLNQPQHF. Here the CDR3 DNA reads TGTGCCAGCAGCCCGTTAAATCAGCCCCAGCATTTT. The genes are TRBV5-8 and TRBJ1-5, with D hard to call. Trimming took off 4 bases at V and 4 bases at J, with 6 bases between the two ends. Germline V gene data show CDR1 as SGHTS and CDR2 as YDEGEE. The CDR3 contains 12 residues.

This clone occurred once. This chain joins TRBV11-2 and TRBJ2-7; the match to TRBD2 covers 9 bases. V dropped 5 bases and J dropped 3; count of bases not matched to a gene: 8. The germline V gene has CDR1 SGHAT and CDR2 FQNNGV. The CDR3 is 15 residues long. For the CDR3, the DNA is TGTGCCAGCAGCGAGGCGAGCGGGGGGAACTACGAGCAGTACTTC. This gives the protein CASSEASGGNYEQYF.

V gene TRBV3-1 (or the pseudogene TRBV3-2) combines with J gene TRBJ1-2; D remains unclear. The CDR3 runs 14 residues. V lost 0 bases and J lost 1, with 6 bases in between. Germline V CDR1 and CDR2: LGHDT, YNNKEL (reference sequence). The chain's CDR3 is CASSQEQINYGYTF. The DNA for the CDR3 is TGTGCCAGCAGCCAAGAACAGATTAACTATGGCTACACCTTC.

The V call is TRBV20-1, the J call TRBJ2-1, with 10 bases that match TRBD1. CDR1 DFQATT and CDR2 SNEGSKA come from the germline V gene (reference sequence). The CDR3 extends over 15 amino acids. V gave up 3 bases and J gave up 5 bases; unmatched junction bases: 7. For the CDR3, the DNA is TGCAGTGCTAGTTTGGGACAGGGGCGGGACAATGAGCAGTTCTTC. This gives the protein CSASLGQGRDNEQFF.

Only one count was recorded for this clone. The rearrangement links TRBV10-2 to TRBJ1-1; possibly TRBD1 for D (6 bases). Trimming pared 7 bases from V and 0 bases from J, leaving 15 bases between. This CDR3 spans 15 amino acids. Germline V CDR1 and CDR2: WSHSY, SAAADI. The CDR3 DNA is TGCGCCAGCACTACAGGACAGTCACTGAACACTGAAGCTTTCTTT. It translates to CASTTGQSLNTEAFF.

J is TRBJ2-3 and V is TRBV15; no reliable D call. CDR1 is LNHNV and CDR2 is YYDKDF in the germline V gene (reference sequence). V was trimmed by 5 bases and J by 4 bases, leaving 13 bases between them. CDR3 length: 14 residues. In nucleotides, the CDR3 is TGTGCCACCAGCTGGCCTAGAGTAGCAGATACGCAGTATTTT. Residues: CATSWPRVADTQYF. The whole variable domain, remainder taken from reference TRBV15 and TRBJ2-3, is DAMVIQNPRYQVTQFGKPVTLSCSQTLNHNVMYWYQQKSSQAPKLLFHYYDKDFNNEADTPDNFQSRRPNTSFCFLDIRSPGLGDTAMYLCATSWPRVADTQYFGPGTRLTVL.

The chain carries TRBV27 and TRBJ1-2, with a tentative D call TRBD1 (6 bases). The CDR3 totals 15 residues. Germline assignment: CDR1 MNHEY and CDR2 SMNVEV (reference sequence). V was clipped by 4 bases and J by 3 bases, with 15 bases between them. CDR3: CASSSPRGGYYGYTF. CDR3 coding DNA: TGTGCCAGCAGTTCGCCCCGTGGGGGCTACTATGGCTACACCTTC.

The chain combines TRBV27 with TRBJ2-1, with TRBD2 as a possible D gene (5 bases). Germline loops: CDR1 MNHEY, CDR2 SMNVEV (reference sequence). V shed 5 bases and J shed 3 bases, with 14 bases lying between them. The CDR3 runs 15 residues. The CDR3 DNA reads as TGTGCCAGCAGTCCAACCGGGAACGGCTACAATGAGCAGTTCTTC. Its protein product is CASSPTGNGYNEQFF.

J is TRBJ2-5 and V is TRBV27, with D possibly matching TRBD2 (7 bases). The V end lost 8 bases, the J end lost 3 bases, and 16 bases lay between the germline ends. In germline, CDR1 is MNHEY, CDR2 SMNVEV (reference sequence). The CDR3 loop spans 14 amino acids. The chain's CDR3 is CASGFRGGEETQYF. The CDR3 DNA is TGTGCCAGCGGATTCAGGGGAGGGGAAGAGACCCAGTACTTC.